The clone carrying this TCR beta chain was recorded at least ten times. 5'RACE template switching generated TCR cDNA, adding a universal primer site and UMIs. MiXCR was run by TCRdb on the 5' RACE reads, yielding one entry per CDR3 protein. The table has approximately 150,000 distinct CDR3 sequences, 7.7% seen once. V was pared by 4 bases and J by 5 bases, with 2 bases of the junction left unmatched. Germline assignment: CDR1 SGHRS and CDR2 YFSETQ. The CDR3 has 15 residues. The data originate from a study of T cells after yellow fever vaccination. The receptor was isolated from a man aged 25-45 years who received the YFV17D yellow fever vaccine. The sample in question was CD4+ T cells sorted from PBMCs, obtained 5 days after the yellow fever booster vaccination. The chain couples TRBV5-1 to TRBJ2-1; 14 bases map to TRBD2. The CDR3 reads CASSQGLAGDNEQFF. Written as DNA, the CDR3 is TGCGCCAGCAGCCAGGGACTAGCGGGAGACAATGAGCAGTTCTTC.